The 10 T cell receptor beta chains given below trace back to one sample, sequenced in a study of T cells in localized non-small cell lung cancer (dated by TCRdb to about 2020). Receptor amplification or capture employed the immunoSEQ multiplex PCR assay. Held by TCRdb, this immuneACCESS table contains in-frame sequences only and omits some clones. Under half of the omission traces to an unresolved V gene where checked; the cause of the rest is unknown. A total of tens of thousands of clones appear in this sample, just under 85% of them only once. Roughly 12% of the sample lies in the top ten. The source was peripheral blood, collected before any cancer treatment. The source of these receptors is a female donor over 55 with stage I lung adenocarcinoma.

The J gene is TRBJ2-2, the V gene TRBV9, with D possibly matching TRBD1 (6 bases). The CDR3 is 14 residues long. The germline CDR1 and CDR2 sequences are SGDLS and YYNGEE. V dropped 0 bases and J dropped 7 bases, with 10 bases sitting between them. The DNA for the CDR3 is TGTGCCAGCAGCGTAGGGACAGACATCGGGGAGCTGTTTTTT. Amino acids: CASSVGTDIGELFF.

This chain joins TRBV11-3 and TRBJ2-1, with D unclear. CDR1 and CDR2 (germline): SGHNT, YENEEA. The CDR3 contains 11 residues. Trimming removed 3 bases at V and 10 bases at J, with 7 bases between. CDR3 DNA: TGTGCCAGCAGCTTGAGCCCCGAGCAGTTCTTC. As protein: CASSLSPEQFF.

This rearrangement joins TRBV14 to TRBJ2-5, with 8 bases identical to TRBD1. CDR1 is SGHDN, CDR2 FVKESK, per germline. The trim removed 5 bases at V and 5 bases at J, leaving 10 bases unmatched. The length of the CDR3 is 15 residues. The CDR3 DNA reads TGTGCCAGCAGCATCTTCCGGGACAGGCTTGAGACCCAGTACTTC. Translation: CASSIFRDRLETQYF.

CDR3 bases: TGTGCCAGCAGCTTGGCGATAGCGGGGGCCGTGTACCAAGAGACCCAGTACTTC. Its translation is CASSLAIAGAVYQETQYF. The J gene is TRBJ2-5, the V gene TRBV5-6, with 9 bases lining up with TRBD2. From germline, CDR1 is SGHDT and CDR2 YYEEEE. V lost 0 bases and J lost 0; bases outside the gene matches: 9. The CDR3 spans 18 residues.

This clone was counted once. The rearrangement uses TRBV11-3 and TRBJ2-3; 13 positions agree with TRBD2. The CDR3 extends over 17 amino acids. CDR1 is SGHNT, CDR2 YENEEA, per germline. V shed 3 bases, J shed 1 base, and the junction held 4 bases outside the gene matches. CDR3 sequence (DNA): TGTGCCAGCAGCTTCGGACTAGCGGGAGCGGGCACAGATACGCAGTATTTT. Protein product: CASSFGLAGAGTDTQYF.

The chain combines TRBV27 with TRBJ2-7, with 11 positions matching TRBD2. This CDR3 has 15 amino acids. The germline CDR1 and CDR2 sequences are MNHEY and SMNVEV (reference sequence). With V trimmed by 4 bases and J by 7 bases, 9 bases remained unmatched. The CDR3: CASSSLAGGTKEQYF. The CDR3 DNA sequence: TGTGCCAGCAGTTCCCTAGCGGGGGGAACGAAAGAGCAGTACTTC.

A remark on this clone: This same CDR3 is encoded by further DNA sequences in the sample. This chain uses TRBV7-3 with TRBJ2-3; perhaps TRBD1 as D (5 bases). Deletions cut 5 bases from V and 0 bases from J, with 9 bases between. The CDR3 spans 14 residues. The germline V gene encodes CDR1 SGHTA and CDR2 FQGTGA. This chain's CDR3 is CASSPGRSTDTQYF. The CDR3, as DNA: TGTGCCAGCAGCCCAGGGCGAAGCACAGATACGCAGTATTTT.

V gene TRBV9 combines with J gene TRBJ2-6; no clear D gene. CDR3 length equals 16 residues. Trimming shortened V by 3 bases and J by 1 base, and 11 bases separated the two germline ends. In germline, CDR1 is SGDLS, CDR2 YYNGEE. The CDR3 bases are TGTGCCAGCAGCGGGGGTGGTGGGTCTGGGGCCAACGTCCTGACTTTC. This translates into CASSGGGGSGANVLTF.

The rearrangement uses TRBV7-2 and TRBJ2-1, with TRBD2 matching over 8 bases. Germline CDR1 reads SGHTA; CDR2 reads FQGNSA. With 2 bases clipped from V and 8 bases from J, the junction kept 8 bases outside the gene matches. The CDR3 consists of 15 residues. The CDR3 nucleotides read TGTGCCAGCAGCTTATCTACGGGACTAGGCTATGAGCAGTTCTTC. Protein product: CASSLSTGLGYEQFF. Filled out from reference TRBV7-2 and TRBJ2-1, the complete variable domain reads GAGVSQSPSNKVTEKGKDVELRCDPISGHTALYWYRQSLGQGLEFLIYFQGNSAPDKSGLPSDRFSAERTGGSVSTLTIQRTQQEDSAVYLCASSLSTGLGYEQFFGPGTRLTVL.

This rearrangement joins TRBV19 to TRBJ2-2; D perhaps matches TRBD2 (6 bases). This CDR3 is 13 amino acids long. Looked up from germline, CDR1 is LNHDA and CDR2 is SQIVND (reference sequence). The V and J ends lost 5 bases and 7 bases respectively, with 11 bases between them. The CDR3 region has the DNA TGTGCCAGTAGTCACGGGGACTTCGGGGAGCTGTTTTTT. Protein sequence: CASSHGDFGELFF.